The 32 T cell receptor beta chains presented below share a single source sample, sequenced in a study of regulatory T cells in long-lasting Graves disease. Noted time point: persistent/refractory GD, antithyroid drugs over 5 years with positive TRAb. PBMC-derived RNA was used for the TCR library. According to the study, TCR beta libraries were built with iRepertoire HTBI primers and CDR3-region Arm-PCR. TCRdb called the multiplex PCR reads again in MiXCR, with one record for every CDR3 protein. Here the sample spans fewer than 450,000 distinct CDR3 sequences, less than 25% being singletons. This material consisted of peripheral blood mononuclear cells (PBMCs), taken when the disease was refractory, from a patient treated with antithyroid drugs. These receptors all stem from a female donor with Graves disease.

The chain recombines TRBV4-1 with TRBJ1-1; weak D call: TRBD1 (5 bases). Trimming removed 0 bases from V and 6 bases from J, with 11 bases in between. Germline V gene lookup returns CDR1 MGHRA and CDR2 YSYEKL. CDR3 size: 14 residues. CDR3 in DNA: TGCGCCAGCAGCCAAGAACGGGGGACGGCTGAAGCTTTCTTT. This encodes CASSQERGTAEAFF.

This clonotype was counted between two and nine times. The chain combines TRBV20-1 with TRBJ1-1; 7 nucleotides align to TRBD1. This CDR3 has 15 residues. CDR1 and CDR2 (germline): DFQATT, SNEGSKA (reference sequence). V dropped 4 bases and J dropped 6; count of bases not matched to a gene: 14. The CDR3 spells CSANLDRHEGSEAFF. For the CDR3, the DNA is TGCAGTGCTAATCTGGACAGGCACGAGGGGTCTGAAGCTTTCTTT.

The V gene is TRBV7-9, the J gene TRBJ2-7; tentative D call: TRBD2 (5 bases). Germline CDR1 is SEHNR and CDR2 is FQNEAQ (reference sequence). V was clipped by 5 bases and J by 5 bases, with 13 bases between them. The CDR3 is made up of 13 amino acids. This CDR3 reads CASSEQLGNEQYF. In DNA form, the CDR3 reads TGTGCCAGCAGCGAACAACTAGGTAACGAGCAGTACTTC. Using reference TRBV7-9 and TRBJ2-7 for the parts outside the CDR3, the full variable domain is DTGVSQNPRHKITKRGQNVTFRCDPISEHNRLYWYRQTLGQGPEFLTYFQNEAQLEKSRLLSDRFSAERPKGSFSTLEIQRTEQGDSAMYLCASSEQLGNEQYFGPGTRLTVT.

This clonotype occurred a few times. The chain couples TRBV27 to TRBJ1-1; D is undetermined. The germline V gene encodes CDR1 MNHEY and CDR2 SMNVEV (reference sequence). The CDR3 totals 12 residues. Trimming removed 4 bases at V and 11 bases at J, with 14 bases between. CDR3 DNA sequence: TGTGCCAGCAGTTCCCCGGGGTCCGGGGCTTTCTTT. Its translation is CASSSPGSGAFF.

This clonotype was observed at least ten times. The DNA for the CDR3 is TGTGCCAGCAGCTTAGGGACAGGGAAAGGCTACGAGCAGTACTTC. As protein: CASSLGTGKGYEQYF. The genes are TRBV13 and TRBJ2-7; 7 positions match TRBD1. V dropped 0 bases and J dropped 3; count of bases not matched to a gene: 5. The CDR3 runs 15 residues. Per the germline V gene, CDR1 is PRHDT and CDR2 is FYEKMQ (reference sequence).

This clonotype was counted ten times or more. The chain joins TRBV12-3 or TRBV12-4 to TRBJ2-5; 9 positions agree with TRBD2. This CDR3 has 17 amino acids. The V and J ends lost 1 base and 0 bases, in that order; junction bases with no gene match: 6. CDR3 in DNA: TGTGCCAGCAGTTTAGACGGTCTAGCGGGAAACCAAGAGACCCAGTACTTC. This gives the protein CASSLDGLAGNQETQYF.

The rearrangement uses TRBV19 and TRBJ1-1; no clear D gene. V was trimmed by 7 bases and J by 1 base, leaving 10 bases between them. The germline gives CDR1 LNHDA, CDR2 SQIVND (reference sequence). The CDR3 runs to 13 residues. The CDR3 sequence is CASTGVRNTEAFF. The CDR3 nucleotides read TGTGCCAGTACTGGCGTGAGGAACACTGAAGCTTTCTTT.

The table lists this clonotype with a count of one. One end of the junction varies from germline; a read error may be responsible. The genes are TRBV2 and TRBJ2-3, with TRBD1 identical over 8 bases. The CDR3 totals 14 residues. Per germline, CDR1 SNHLY and CDR2 FYNNEI. Here the CDR3 DNA reads TGTGCCAGCAGTGAGACAGGGGTCACAGATGCGCAGTATTTT. Protein: CASSETGVTDAQYF.

Many counts were recorded for this clonotype. J is TRBJ2-2 and V is TRBV24-1; D may be TRBD1 (5 bases). Trimming took off 9 bases at V and 0 bases at J, with 7 bases between the two ends. CDR1 KGHDR and CDR2 SFDVKD come from the germline V gene. The CDR3 has 13 residues. The CDR3 reads CATEGANTGELFF. CDR3 in DNA: TGTGCCACCGAAGGGGCGAACACCGGGGAGCTGTTTTTT.

The chain recombines TRBV28 with TRBJ2-7; TRBD2 matches at 8 bases. The length of the CDR3 is 14 residues. Trimming cost V 8 bases and J 4 bases; bases outside gene matches: 10. Germline lookup yields CDR1 MDHEN and CDR2 SYDVKM. The CDR3 DNA sequence: TGTGCCAGCTTATCAAGCGGGAGTAGTTACGAGCAGTACTTC. Protein sequence: CASLSSGSSYEQYF.

This clonotype was recorded at least ten times. The chain couples TRBV30 to TRBJ1-4; 10 bases map to TRBD1. The J segment lost 5 bases and the V segment lost 4 bases, leaving 4 bases of the junction unmatched. The CDR3 runs to 14 residues. Germline V gives CDR1 GTSNPN, CDR2 SVGIG (reference sequence). In DNA form, the CDR3 reads TGTGCCTGGACCTGGACAGGGGGGAATGAAAAACTGTTTTTT. Translation: CAWTWTGGNEKLFF.

In its sample, this clonotype was seen many times. The chain links TRBV19 to TRBJ1-2; D is ambiguous. Germline V gene lookup returns CDR1 LNHDA and CDR2 SQIVND (reference sequence). This CDR3 is 15 amino acids long. Trimming cost V 5 bases and J 6 bases, with 19 bases left between them. Here the CDR3 DNA reads TGTGCCAGTAGTTCGCTCCGGGGATCGGTTGATGGCTACACCTTC. The encoded protein is CASSSLRGSVDGYTF.

The rearrangement links TRBV25-1 to TRBJ2-5; 12 bases line up with TRBD2. The ends lost 4 bases at V and 4 bases at J; junction bases unmatched: 4. This CDR3 is 15 amino acids long. CDR1 and CDR2 from the germline V gene are MGHDK and SYGVNS. The CDR3 reads CASSGLAGVVETQYF. Here the CDR3 DNA reads TGTGCCAGCAGTGGACTAGCGGGAGTTGTAGAGACCCAGTACTTC.

The sample holds a few counts of this clonotype. The CDR3 nucleotides read TGCGCCAGCAGCCAAGTCGAGGGAGGGCCCTACGAGCAGTACTTC. It encodes CASSQVEGGPYEQYF. The chain combines TRBV4-1 with TRBJ2-7; 7 bases align to TRBD2. V lost 1 base to trimming and J lost 2 bases; unmatched junction nucleotides: 5. This CDR3 contains 15 residues. Germline CDR1 reads MGHRA; CDR2 reads YSYEKL.

To note about this clonotype: A much larger clone lies one base from this, so it may be a read error. The chain employs TRBV28 and TRBJ1-2; D is possibly TRBD1 (5 bases). CDR1 is MDHEN and CDR2 is SYDVKM in the germline V gene. The CDR3 is 11 amino acids. The CDR3 region has the DNA TGTGCCAGCAGTTTTAAGCGGGGCTGCACCTTC. Its protein is CASSFKRGCTF.

This clonotype was counted at least ten times. This CDR3 is CASSLLVQASEQYF. CDR3 DNA sequence: TGTGCCAGCAGTTTACTCGTGCAGGCCTCCGAGCAGTACTTC. The chain employs TRBV28 and TRBJ2-7; unclear D gene. There are 14 residues in the CDR3. Germline loops: CDR1 MDHEN, CDR2 SYDVKM. V was clipped by 2 bases and J by 6 bases, with 14 bases between them.

As to this clonotype: This may be a read error, as it is one base from a much larger clone. The CDR3 sequence: CASSYFNRGRKGTQYF. In nucleotides, the CDR3 is TGTGCCAGCAGTTACTTTAACAGGGGGCGTAAAGGGACCCAGTACTTC. The chain carries TRBV6-5 and TRBJ2-5; TRBD1 aligns across 9 bases. CDR1 is MNHEY, CDR2 SVGAGI, per germline. The CDR3 sequence is 16 residues long. Germline trimming cut 1 base from V and 7 bases from J; bases unmatched to any gene: 10.

At least ten counts were recorded for this clonotype. CDR3 region: CASSAHGTFPERTQYF. In DNA, the CDR3 is TGTGCCAGCAGCGCACACGGGACCTTCCCTGAACGGACCCAGTACTTC. The genes are TRBV7-9 and TRBJ2-5; D possibly matches TRBD1 or TRBD2 (5 bases each). The V and J ends lost 5 bases and 7 bases respectively, with 23 bases between them. The CDR3 loop spans 16 amino acids. CDR1 is SEHNR and CDR2 is FQNEAQ in the germline V gene (reference sequence).

This clonotype was detected a few times. This chain connects TRBV19 to TRBJ2-5; TRBD2 matches 11 bases. Losses at the gene ends were 2 bases for V and 4 bases for J; bases not matched to a gene: 3. The CDR3 covers 15 residues. Germline CDR1 LNHDA, CDR2 SQIVND (reference sequence). The CDR3 loop reads CASSILAGGPETQYF. The CDR3 DNA is TGTGCCAGTAGTATACTAGCGGGAGGCCCAGAGACCCAGTACTTC.

The genes are TRBV6-1 and TRBJ1-2; 9 bases are shared with TRBD1. Germline lookup yields CDR1 MNHNS and CDR2 SASEGT. The CDR3 runs to 14 residues. Unmatched junction bases numbered 7, after V lost 6 bases and J lost 5 bases. CDR3 in amino acids: CASRDRGLLYGYTF. For the CDR3, the DNA is TGTGCCAGCAGGGACAGGGGCCTACTTTATGGCTACACCTTC.

A word on this clonotype: This could be a read error, since a much larger clone is one nucleotide away. Since no conserved phenylalanine or tryptophan closes the CDR3, a read error is the likely cause. This rearrangement joins TRBV6-2 or TRBV6-3 to TRBJ2-5; D ambiguous. CDR1 MNHEY and CDR2 SVGEGT come from the germline V gene. The CDR3 sequence is 12 residues long. With 4 bases removed from V and 5 bases from J, the gap between germline ends came to 8 bases. CDR3 region: CASSSYGETQYL. Written as DNA, the CDR3 is TGTGCCAGCAGTTCGTATGGGGAGACCCAGTACCTC.

This clonotype has at least ten counts. The CDR3 bases are TGTGCCAGCAGATCAACAGGGAACTCTGGAAACACCATATATTTT. Translation gives CASRSTGNSGNTIYF. The V gene is TRBV28, the J gene TRBJ1-3; D may be TRBD1 (6 bases). The CDR3 has 15 amino acids. The germline V and J ends were trimmed by 6 bases and 0 bases, with 12 bases remaining between them. Per germline, CDR1 MDHEN and CDR2 SYDVKM.

This clonotype appeared many times. The chain joins TRBV28 to TRBJ1-2, with a possible D match to TRBD1 (5 bases). The germline gives CDR1 MDHEN, CDR2 SYDVKM. Trimming removed 7 bases at V and 4 bases at J, with 13 bases between. This CDR3 is built from 13 residues. CDR3 protein: CASNSGTAYGYTF. CDR3 sequence (DNA): TGTGCCAGCAACTCCGGGACGGCCTATGGCTACACCTTC.

This clonotype showed up many times. The V call is TRBV12-3 or TRBV12-4, the J call TRBJ2-2, with 12 bases lining up with TRBD2. V lost 2 bases and J lost 7; bases outside the gene matches: 5. The CDR3 runs to 16 residues. The CDR3 coding sequence is TGTGCCAGCAGTTTACGGCTAGCGGGAGGGCACGGGGAGCTGTTTTTT. It is translated as CASSLRLAGGHGELFF.

V and J are TRBV4-3 and TRBJ2-7, with 7 positions matching TRBD2. This CDR3 comprises 17 residues. Germline V CDR1 and CDR2: LGHNA, YSLEER. The J segment lost 0 bases and the V segment lost 0 bases, leaving 8 bases of the junction unmatched. CDR3 nucleotides: TGCGCCAGCAGCCAAGAATGGCGGGGGATTTCCTCCTACGAGCAGTACTTC. It is translated as CASSQEWRGISSYEQYF.

The chain couples TRBV29-1 to TRBJ2-6, with D perhaps matching TRBD1 or TRBD2 (6 bases each). V was pared by 4 bases and J by 0 bases, with 13 bases between. CDR1 and CDR2 (germline): SQVTM, ANQGSEA. This CDR3 contains 16 residues. The DNA of the CDR3 is TGCAGCGTTGGGGGGGCGGGCATCTCTGGGGCCAACGTCCTGACTTTC. It yields the protein CSVGGAGISGANVLTF.

This clonotype was found many times. This chain joins TRBV20-1 and TRBJ2-5, with 8 bases fitting TRBD1. With 4 bases clipped from V and 5 bases from J, the junction kept 3 bases outside the gene matches. Per the germline V gene, CDR1 is DFQATT and CDR2 is SNEGSKA (reference sequence). The CDR3 has 12 amino acids. The CDR3 reads CSATTGVETQYF. The CDR3 bases are TGCAGTGCTACGACAGGGGTGGAGACCCAGTACTTC.

The V call is TRBV7-2, the J call TRBJ2-3, with 9 bases lining up with TRBD2. Germline-derived CDR1 and CDR2 are SGHTA and FQGNSA. There are 15 residues in the CDR3. The junction had 5 bases not matched to a gene; V was cut back by 5 bases and J by 2 bases. The CDR3 loop reads CASSLSGGDTDTQYF. CDR3 DNA: TGTGCCAGCAGCCTTAGCGGGGGTGACACAGATACGCAGTATTTT.

In this sample, this clonotype turned up once. The chain recombines TRBV12-3 or TRBV12-4 with TRBJ1-5; tentatively, D is TRBD1 (5 bases). V dropped 2 bases and J dropped 3 bases, with 17 bases sitting between them. This CDR3 region has 17 residues. The CDR3 DNA reads as TGTGCCAGCAGTTTATCAACGGGGGGGTTCCTCAATCAGCCCCAGCATTTT. This sequence encodes CASSLSTGGFLNQPQHF.

The genes are TRBV20-1 and TRBJ2-4; perhaps TRBD1 as D (6 bases). The CDR3 contains 16 residues. Germline CDR1 is DFQATT and CDR2 is SNEGSKA (reference sequence). V was trimmed by 3 bases and J by 0 bases, leaving 15 bases between them. CDR3 DNA: TGCAGTGCTAGCCTCAGGGGTACGGTAGCCAAAAACATTCAGTACTTC. This codes for CSASLRGTVAKNIQYF.

This clonotype was seen ten or more times. This chain joins TRBV2 and TRBJ2-5, with D perhaps TRBD2 (6 bases). Germline CDR1 is SNHLY and CDR2 is FYNNEI. Deletions cut 4 bases from V and 5 bases from J, with 11 bases between. This CDR3 contains 13 residues. The CDR3 region is CASSAEGRETQYF. The CDR3, as DNA: TGTGCCAGCAGTGCGGAGGGACGGGAGACCCAGTACTTC. Variable domain in full (rest from reference TRBV2 and TRBJ2-5): EPEVTQTPSHQVTQMGQEVILRCVPISNHLYFYWYRQILGQKVEFLVSFYNNEISEKSEIFDDQFSVERPDGSNFTLKIRSTKLEDSAMYFCASSAEGRETQYFGPGTRLLVL.

The chain uses TRBV27 and TRBJ1-6; D unclear. The CDR3 covers 13 residues. Trimming took 4 bases from V and 4 from J, leaving 5 bases between them. Germline V gene data show CDR1 as MNHEY and CDR2 as SMNVEV (reference sequence). The CDR3 nucleotides are TGTGCCAGCAGTTCAAAATATAATTCACCCCTCCACTTT. As protein: CASSSKYNSPLHF.